The 18 T cell receptor beta chains given below trace back to one sample, sequenced in a study of blood T cell repertoires in COVID-19 (TCRdb year 2020). Library creation used the immunoSEQ multiplex PCR assay. TCRdb re-hosts the immuneACCESS table, in-frame sequences only. Its copies lack some clones; in the studies checked, an unresolved V gene accounts for under half of them, and the cause for the rest is not known. Within this sample are about 240,000 clones, with about four fifths of them counted one time only. The ten most abundant clones make up around 3.5% of the sample. Sequenced input: PBMCs or T cells enriched from blood (not recorded which). These receptors all come from a woman between 40 and 50 years old who had been exposed to COVID-19.

The V gene is TRBV4-3, the J gene TRBJ1-1; D gene ambiguous. V lost 0 bases to trimming and J lost 4 bases, with 9 bases between them. CDR3 length: 14 amino acids. Germline values: CDR1 LGHNA, CDR2 YSLEER. The CDR3 bases are TGCGCCAGCAGCCAAGATAGAACGGTCACTGAAGCTTTCTTT. Amino acid sequence: CASSQDRTVTEAFF.

The chain recombines TRBV3-1 (or the pseudogene TRBV3-2) with TRBJ1-6, with D uncertain. CDR3 length: 13 residues. V gave up 1 base and J gave up 7 bases, with 5 bases separating them. The germline V gene has CDR1 LGHDT and CDR2 YNNKEL (reference sequence). This CDR3 reads CASSQVSNSPLHF. CDR3 in DNA: TGTGCCAGCAGCCAAGTTTCGAATTCACCCCTCCACTTT.

This rearrangement joins TRBV18 to TRBJ2-5; 7 nucleotides match TRBD1. From germline, CDR1 is KGHSH and CDR2 LQKENI. The CDR3 runs to 15 residues. Trimming at V came to 1 base and at J to 3 bases, leaving 5 bases not matched to a gene. The CDR3 sequence is CASSPLGTAEETQYF. The DNA of the CDR3 is TGTGCCAGCTCACCACTAGGGACAGCGGAAGAGACCCAGTACTTC.

The chain uses TRBV6-5 and TRBJ1-5, with D hard to call. CDR1 and CDR2 from the germline V gene are MNHEY and SVGAGI. V gave up 6 bases and J gave up 5 bases, with 11 bases separating them. The CDR3 is made up of 13 amino acids. As DNA, the CDR3 is TGTGCCAGCAGAATGGCCGTCCATCAGCCCCAGCATTTT. As protein: CASRMAVHQPQHF.

J is TRBJ2-7 and V is TRBV5-4; D is possibly TRBD1 (6 bases). The germline V gene encodes CDR1 SGHNT and CDR2 YYREEE (reference sequence). The ends were cut back, 4 bases at V and 1 base at J, with 12 bases in the middle. There are 14 residues in the CDR3. The CDR3 DNA reads TGTGCCAGCAGCCTCCGGGACAAGTCCTACGAGCAGTACTTC. It is translated as CASSLRDKSYEQYF. Full variable domain (outside the CDR3, taken from reference TRBV5-4 and TRBJ2-7): ETGVTQSPTHLIKTRGQQVTLRCSSQSGHNTVSWYQQALGQGPQFIFQYYREEENGRGNFPPRFSGLQFPNYSSELNVNALELDDSALYLCASSLRDKSYEQYFGPGTRLTVT.

This clone was seen just once. The rearrangement links TRBV6-5 to TRBJ1-6, with a weak D call TRBD1 (5 bases). The germline gives CDR1 MNHEY, CDR2 SVGAGI. There are 15 residues in the CDR3. The V and J ends lost 6 bases and 1 base respectively, with 10 bases between them. The CDR3 nucleotides read TGTGCCAGCAGAGGCCCAGGGTCCTATAATTCACCCCTCCACTTT. This codes for CASRGPGSYNSPLHF.

This clone has at least ten counts. CDR3 sequence: CASSFRHLIYEQYF. CDR3 coding DNA: TGTGCCAGCAGTTTTAGACATCTAATCTACGAGCAGTACTTC. This chain connects TRBV27 to TRBJ2-7; no clear D. The CDR3 covers 14 residues. Germline V gene lookup returns CDR1 MNHEY and CDR2 SMNVEV (reference sequence). V was shortened by 3 bases and J by 3 bases, with 12 bases between the two germline ends.

The gene calls are TRBV7-2 and TRBJ1-1; D is unclear. CDR1 and CDR2 (germline): SGHTA, FQGNSA. V dropped 1 base and J dropped 2 bases, with 8 bases sitting between them. The CDR3 runs to 14 residues. CDR3 sequence (DNA): TGTGCCAGCAGCTTAGGTTTTTCAAACACTGAAGCTTTCTTT. Its translation is CASSLGFSNTEAFF.

This chain uses TRBV7-2 with TRBJ1-1; 8 bases agree with TRBD1. This CDR3 spans 13 amino acids. The germline gives CDR1 SGHTA, CDR2 FQGNSA. V shed 8 bases, J shed 3 bases, and the junction held 5 bases outside the gene matches. The CDR3 DNA sequence: TGTGCCAGCTCGACAGGGGTATACACTGAAGCTTTCTTT. Its translation: CASSTGVYTEAFF.

This clone was observed a few times. This chain links TRBV19 with TRBJ1-3; 12 nucleotides agree with TRBD1. Looked up from germline, CDR1 is LNHDA and CDR2 is SQIVND (reference sequence). CDR3 length: 19 residues. J lost 1 base, V lost 9 bases, and 16 bases had no gene match. The CDR3 region is CASFPSGTGGAESGNTIYF. The CDR3 DNA reads TGTGCCAGCTTCCCTTCCGGGACAGGGGGCGCAGAGTCTGGAAACACCATATATTTT.

The chain employs TRBV7-8 and TRBJ1-1; weak D call: TRBD1 (6 bases). Germline CDR1 is SGHVS and CDR2 is FQNEAQ. This CDR3 spans 14 amino acids. The V end lost 9 bases, the J end lost 5 bases, and 19 bases lay between the germline ends. The CDR3 region is CASLMQARGTEAFF. In DNA form, the CDR3 reads TGTGCCAGTCTGATGCAGGCAAGGGGGACTGAAGCTTTCTTT.

This chain links TRBV5-6 with TRBJ1-3, with 9 positions matching TRBD1. The V segment lost 1 base and the J segment 1 base; nucleotides outside the gene matches: 12. The CDR3 is 19 residues long. CDR1 is SGHDT, CDR2 YYEEEE, per germline. The DNA for the CDR3 is TGTGCCAGCAGCTTGTTAAGGCAGGGGACAGGGAATTCTGGAAACACCATATATTTT. Amino acids: CASSLLRQGTGNSGNTIYF.

J is TRBJ2-7 and V is TRBV6-2 or TRBV6-3, with D tentatively TRBD2 (5 bases). Trimming shortened V by 5 bases and J by 4 bases, and 18 bases separated the two germline ends. Per germline, CDR1 MNHEY and CDR2 SVGEGT. The CDR3 runs 15 residues. Here the CDR3 reads CASSPRGQSRYEQYF. The CDR3 DNA is TGTGCCAGCAGTCCCCGAGGGCAGTCCCGTTACGAGCAGTACTTC.

This clone turned up a few times. The V gene is TRBV18, the J gene TRBJ1-1; D possibly corresponds to TRBD1 (5 bases). Germline V gives CDR1 KGHSH, CDR2 LQKENI. Trimming removed 4 bases from V and 1 base from J, with 25 bases in between. This CDR3 is built from 19 residues. CDR3 sequence: CASSRRRSTDLNPNTEAFF. CDR3 DNA sequence: TGTGCCAGCTCACGAAGGAGATCGACAGATTTAAACCCGAACACTGAAGCTTTCTTT.

The chain links TRBV6-5 to TRBJ2-7, with TRBD1 matching 7 bases. This CDR3 has 14 residues. V lost 5 bases and J lost 4; bases outside the gene matches: 8. Germline lookup yields CDR1 MNHEY and CDR2 SVGAGI. CDR3 in amino acids: CASSITGVGYEQYF. The CDR3 DNA is TGTGCCAGCAGTATTACAGGGGTGGGGTACGAGCAGTACTTC.

This clone was seen just once. The rearrangement joins TRBV19 to TRBJ1-1, with 8 bases identical to TRBD1. Per germline, CDR1 LNHDA and CDR2 SQIVND (reference sequence). Germline trimming cut 5 bases from V and 8 bases from J; bases unmatched to any gene: 7. The length of the CDR3 is 13 residues. The CDR3 region has the DNA TGTGCCAGTAGTTTCCGGACAGGGCTGGAAGCTTTCTTT. Encoded protein: CASSFRTGLEAFF.

Note on this clone: Other DNA sequences of this sample code for an identical CDR3. The V gene is TRBV12-5, the J gene TRBJ1-1; the D gene is possibly TRBD1 (5 bases). With 5 bases removed from V and 4 bases from J, the gap between germline ends came to 11 bases. This CDR3 is built from 13 residues. The germline V gene has CDR1 LGHNT and CDR2 FRNRAP. CDR3: CASGPSGGTEAFF. CDR3 in DNA: TGTGCTAGTGGTCCATCGGGGGGCACTGAAGCTTTCTTT.

The chain combines TRBV7-3 with TRBJ2-2, with 12 nucleotides matching TRBD1. From germline, CDR1 is SGHTA and CDR2 FQGTGA. The V and J ends lost 1 base and 10 bases, in that order; junction bases with no gene match: 10. CDR3 size: 17 residues. The CDR3 DNA reads TGTGCCAGCAGCTTAAATGCGATAGGGACAGGGGGCGTGGAGCTGTTTTTT. This encodes CASSLNAIGTGGVELFF.